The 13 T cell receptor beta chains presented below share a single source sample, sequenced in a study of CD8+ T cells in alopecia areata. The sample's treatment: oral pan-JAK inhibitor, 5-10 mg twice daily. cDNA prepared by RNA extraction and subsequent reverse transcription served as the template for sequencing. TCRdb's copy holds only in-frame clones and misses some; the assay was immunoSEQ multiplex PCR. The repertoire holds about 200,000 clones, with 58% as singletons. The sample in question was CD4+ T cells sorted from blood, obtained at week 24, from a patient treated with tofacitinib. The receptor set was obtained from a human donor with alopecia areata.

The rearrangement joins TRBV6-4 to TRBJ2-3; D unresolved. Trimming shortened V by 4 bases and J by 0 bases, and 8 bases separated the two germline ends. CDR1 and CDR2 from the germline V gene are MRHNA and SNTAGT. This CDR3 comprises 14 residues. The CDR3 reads CASSVDPSTDTQYF. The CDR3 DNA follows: TGTGCCAGCAGTGTCGACCCAAGCACAGATACGCAGTATTTT.

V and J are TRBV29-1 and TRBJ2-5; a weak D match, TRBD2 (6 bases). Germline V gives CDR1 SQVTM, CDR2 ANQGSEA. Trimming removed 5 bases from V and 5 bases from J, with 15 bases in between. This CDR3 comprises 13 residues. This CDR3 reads CSVSRGGGETQYF. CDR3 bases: TGCAGCGTTTCCCGGGGAGGCGGGGAGACCCAGTACTTC.

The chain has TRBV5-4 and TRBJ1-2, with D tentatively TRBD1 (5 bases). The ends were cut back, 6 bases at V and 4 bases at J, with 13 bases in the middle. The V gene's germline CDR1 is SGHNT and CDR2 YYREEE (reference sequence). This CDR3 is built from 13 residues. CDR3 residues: CASNPRGAYGYTF. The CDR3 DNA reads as TGTGCCAGCAACCCCCGCGGGGCCTATGGCTACACCTTC.

The CDR3 loop reads CASSPRLGGTLGLTQYF. The CDR3 DNA follows: TGTGCCAGCAGCCCCAGGCTGGGCGGGACCCTAGGTCTGACCCAGTACTTC. V and J are TRBV2 and TRBJ2-5; D perhaps matches TRBD2 (6 bases). Germline values: CDR1 SNHLY, CDR2 FYNNEI. This CDR3 region has 17 residues. Between the trimmed V and J ends, which lost 6 bases and 7 bases, there was a span of 27 bases.

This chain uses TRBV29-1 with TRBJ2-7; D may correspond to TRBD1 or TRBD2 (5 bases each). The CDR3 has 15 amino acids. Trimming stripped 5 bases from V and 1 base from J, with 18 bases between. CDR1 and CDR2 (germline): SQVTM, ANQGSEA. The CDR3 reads CSVRSGTASSYEQYF. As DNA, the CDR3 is TGCAGCGTTCGGTCCGGGACCGCGTCTTCCTACGAGCAGTACTTC.

The CDR3 is CASSLGLDLMSAQFF. The CDR3 DNA reads TGTGCCAGCAGTTTGGGACTAGATCTAATGAGCGCGCAGTTCTTC. V usage is TRBV27 and J usage is TRBJ2-1; 8 nucleotides agree with TRBD2. Germline CDR1 reads MNHEY; CDR2 reads SMNVEV (reference sequence). CDR3 length: 15 amino acids. V gave up 3 bases and J gave up 12 bases; unmatched junction bases: 13.

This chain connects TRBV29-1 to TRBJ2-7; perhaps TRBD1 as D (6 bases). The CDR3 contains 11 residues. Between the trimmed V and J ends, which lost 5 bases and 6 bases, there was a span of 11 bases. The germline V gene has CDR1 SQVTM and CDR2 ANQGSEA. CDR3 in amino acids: CSVLTGSEQYF. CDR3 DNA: TGCAGCGTTTTGACAGGATCCGAGCAGTACTTC.

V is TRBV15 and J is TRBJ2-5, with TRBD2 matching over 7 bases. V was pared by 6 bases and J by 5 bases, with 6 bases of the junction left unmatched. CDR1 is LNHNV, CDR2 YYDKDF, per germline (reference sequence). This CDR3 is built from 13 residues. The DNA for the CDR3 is TGTGCCACCAGTAAGGGAGGGCCGGAGACCCAGTACTTC. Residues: CATSKGGPETQYF.

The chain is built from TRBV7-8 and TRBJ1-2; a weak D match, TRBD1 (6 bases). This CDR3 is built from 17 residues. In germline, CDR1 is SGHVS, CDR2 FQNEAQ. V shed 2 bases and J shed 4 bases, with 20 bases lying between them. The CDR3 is CASSLIPQVTGSYGYTF. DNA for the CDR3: TGTGCCAGCAGCTTAATTCCCCAAGTCACAGGGAGCTATGGCTACACCTTC.

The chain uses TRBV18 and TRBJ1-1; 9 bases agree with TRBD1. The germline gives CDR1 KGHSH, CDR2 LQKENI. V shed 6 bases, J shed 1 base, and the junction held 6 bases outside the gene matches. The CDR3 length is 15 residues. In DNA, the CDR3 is TGTGCCAGCTCTCTACCGACAGGGGGGAACACTGAAGCTTTCTTT. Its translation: CASSLPTGGNTEAFF.

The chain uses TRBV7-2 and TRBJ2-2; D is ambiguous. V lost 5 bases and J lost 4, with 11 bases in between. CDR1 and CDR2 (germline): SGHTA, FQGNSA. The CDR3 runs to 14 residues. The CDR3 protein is CASSIDVSTGELFF. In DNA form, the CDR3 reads TGTGCCAGCAGCATAGACGTCAGCACCGGGGAGCTGTTTTTT.

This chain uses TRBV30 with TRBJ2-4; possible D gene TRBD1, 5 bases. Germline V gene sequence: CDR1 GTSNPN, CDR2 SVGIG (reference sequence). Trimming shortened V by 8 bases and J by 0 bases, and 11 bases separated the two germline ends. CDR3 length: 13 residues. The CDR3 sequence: CAGATLAKNIQYF. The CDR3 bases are TGTGCCGGGGCAACACTAGCCAAAAACATTCAGTACTTC.

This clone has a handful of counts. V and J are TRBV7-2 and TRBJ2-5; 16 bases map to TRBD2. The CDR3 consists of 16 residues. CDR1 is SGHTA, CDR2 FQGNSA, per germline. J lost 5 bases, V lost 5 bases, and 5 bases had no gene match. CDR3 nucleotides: TGTGCCAGCAGCCGAGGGACTAGCGGGAGGGGCGAGACCCAGTACTTC. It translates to CASSRGTSGRGETQYF.